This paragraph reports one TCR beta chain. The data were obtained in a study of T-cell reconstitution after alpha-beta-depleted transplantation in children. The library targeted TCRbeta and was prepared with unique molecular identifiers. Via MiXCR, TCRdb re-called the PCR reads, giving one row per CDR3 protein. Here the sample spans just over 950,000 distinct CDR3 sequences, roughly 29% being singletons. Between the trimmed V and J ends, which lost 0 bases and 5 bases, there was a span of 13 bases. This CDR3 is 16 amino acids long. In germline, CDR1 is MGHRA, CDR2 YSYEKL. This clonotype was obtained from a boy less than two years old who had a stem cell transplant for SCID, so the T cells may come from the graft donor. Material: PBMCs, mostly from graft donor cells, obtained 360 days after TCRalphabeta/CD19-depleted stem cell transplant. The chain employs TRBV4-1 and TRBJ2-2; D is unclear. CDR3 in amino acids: CASSQEVALGTGELFF. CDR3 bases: TGCGCCAGCAGCCAAGAGGTCGCCCTTGGTACCGGGGAGCTGTTTTTT.